A single sample is the source of the 8 T cell receptor beta chains below, sequenced in a study of cytomegalovirus exposure and HLA in healthy donors. A multiplex PCR was run with 60 Vbeta primers and 13 Jbeta primers. Profiling relied on immunoSEQ multiplex PCR, and the TCRdb table lists in-frame clones only, not all of them. Altogether approximately 150,000 clones are present, 80% to 90% being singletons, with the ten largest covering approximately 2.5%. Sequencing was carried out using PBMCs. Every receptor here comes from a man aged 30 to 45 in good health and CMV-seropositive.

There are a few counts of this clone. The genes are TRBV6-6 and TRBJ1-3; no clear D. The CDR3 is 15 residues long. Germline-derived CDR1 and CDR2 are MNHNY and SVGAGI (reference sequence). V shed 2 bases and J shed 0 bases, with 8 bases lying between them. The CDR3 region is CASSYGRSSGNTIYF. The CDR3 DNA sequence: TGTGCCAGCAGTTACGGTCGGAGCTCTGGAAACACCATATATTTT.

CDR3 region: CASSVVPGGGTGELFF. The CDR3 region has the DNA TGTGCCAGCAGTGTCGTCCCCGGAGGTGGCACCGGGGAGCTGTTTTTT. V and J are TRBV2 and TRBJ2-2, with D tentatively TRBD2 (5 bases). The germline V gene encodes CDR1 SNHLY and CDR2 FYNNEI. The V end was cut by 4 bases, the J end by 4 bases, with 16 bases between. This CDR3 contains 16 residues.

This clone came up a few times. The gene calls are TRBV7-9 and TRBJ2-3, with D possibly being TRBD1 (5 bases). Germline lookup yields CDR1 SEHNR and CDR2 FQNEAQ (reference sequence). Trimming took 0 bases from V and 5 from J, leaving 6 bases between them. The CDR3 runs 13 residues. CDR3 sequence (DNA): TGTGCCAGCAGCTTAGCAGGGGTAGATACGCAGTATTTT. Protein product: CASSLAGVDTQYF.

The chain joins TRBV7-2 to TRBJ2-1, with D perhaps TRBD2 (7 bases). The ends were cut back, 5 bases at V and 9 bases at J, with 20 bases in the middle. The CDR3 has 15 residues. Germline V gene sequence: CDR1 SGHTA, CDR2 FQGNSA. The CDR3 region is CASSQGTTGLGEQFF. The CDR3 DNA follows: TGTGCCAGCAGCCAGGGGACTACGGGGTTGGGTGAGCAGTTCTTC.

This clone was detected once. The rearrangement uses TRBV19 and TRBJ2-3; TRBD2 aligns across 11 bases. This CDR3 is 16 amino acids long. CDR1 and CDR2 (germline): LNHDA, SQIVND (reference sequence). The trim removed 5 bases at V and 4 bases at J, leaving 8 bases unmatched. This CDR3 is CASSFIAGGTADTQYF. The CDR3 DNA reads TGTGCCAGTAGTTTTATAGCGGGAGGGACGGCAGATACGCAGTATTTT.

J is TRBJ2-1 and V is TRBV7-9, with TRBD2 identical over 16 bases. CDR3 length equals 17 residues. With V trimmed by 6 bases and J by 5 bases, 7 bases remained unmatched. Germline assignment: CDR1 SEHNR and CDR2 FQNEAQ (reference sequence). This CDR3 is CASREGLAGGPDNEQFF. DNA for the CDR3: TGTGCCAGCAGGGAGGGACTAGCGGGAGGGCCCGACAATGAGCAGTTCTTC.

The chain combines TRBV5-6 with TRBJ2-3; TRBD1 matches 7 bases. The CDR3 extends over 18 amino acids. Trimming at V came to 4 bases and at J to 3 bases, leaving 17 bases not matched to a gene. CDR1 and CDR2 from the germline V gene are SGHDT and YYEEEE. The CDR3 sequence: CASSERQGTQLVTDTQYF. DNA of the CDR3: TGTGCCAGCAGCGAAAGACAGGGAACCCAGTTAGTGACAGATACGCAGTATTTT.

The chain employs TRBV27 and TRBJ1-1; perhaps TRBD1 as D (6 bases). The CDR3 has 12 amino acids. The V and J ends lost 6 bases and 12 bases respectively, with 17 bases between them. Germline V gene data show CDR1 as MNHEY and CDR2 as SMNVEV (reference sequence). CDR3 coding DNA: TGTGCCAGCAGCCACTATCGGACAGAGACTTTCTTT. Translated, it gives CASSHYRTETFF.